This TCR beta chain was documented in a study of beta chain features in type 1 diabetes. Germline CDR1 is LNHDA and CDR2 is SQIVND (reference sequence). The CDR3 has 18 residues. V lost 4 bases and J lost 0, with 19 bases in between. Expressed TCRB transcripts got sequenced, as all isolated RNA was reverse transcribed. The protocol was immunoSEQ multiplex PCR, while the TCRdb copy is restricted to in-frame clones and leaves out a portion. The sample contains about 38,000 clones, about two thirds of which appear only once. The origin of this receptor is a young woman in good health. Sequenced material: Tregs from blood. This rearrangement joins TRBV19 to TRBJ2-1; D might be TRBD1 (5 bases). CDR3 in amino acids: CASSKGLGPARSYNEQFF. DNA of the CDR3: TGTGCCAGTAGTAAAGGGCTGGGGCCCGCCCGCTCCTACAATGAGCAGTTCTTC.